The 14 T cell receptor beta chains in this list originate from one sample, sequenced in a study of shared clonotypes between healthy human individuals. TCRdb's table, derived via immunoSEQ multiplex PCR, lists solely in-frame clones and lacks some. This sample has about 2,100,000 clones, with roughly 91% found just once. The naive CD8 population came from CD45RO-negative cells selected for CCR7, without terminally differentiated effector memory CD45RA+ cells. Sequencing used naive CD8+ T cells from PBMCs. The receptor set was obtained from a man between 18 and 35 years old in good health. Some clones in this sample may be carry-over from other donors' samples.

The gene calls are TRBV15 and TRBJ2-5; D is perhaps TRBD2 (5 bases). Trimming cost V 5 bases and J 5 bases, with 18 bases left between them. This CDR3 comprises 15 residues. Germline values: CDR1 LNHNV, CDR2 YYDKDF (reference sequence). Here the CDR3 reads CATSPRRLGRETQYF. CDR3 nucleotide sequence: TGTGCCACCAGCCCCCGGAGGCTTGGGCGCGAGACCCAGTACTTC.

V gene TRBV2 combines with J gene TRBJ2-7, with TRBD2 as a possible D gene (6 bases). This CDR3 has 9 residues. V shed 3 bases and J shed 12 bases, with 6 bases lying between them. The V gene's germline CDR1 is SNHLY and CDR2 FYNNEI. The CDR3 region has the DNA TGTGCCAGCAGTGAGGGAGGGTACTTC. Amino acids: CASSEGGYF. The complete variable domain, with remaining parts taken from reference TRBV2 and TRBJ2-7, reads EPEVTQTPSHQVTQMGQEVILRCVPISNHLYFYWYRQILGQKVEFLVSFYNNEISEKSEIFDDQFSVERPDGSNFTLKIRSTKLEDSAMYFCASSEGGYFGPGTRLTVT.

The chain couples TRBV4-2 to TRBJ1-1, with D perhaps TRBD1 (6 bases). In germline, CDR1 is LGHNA, CDR2 YNFKEQ. The CDR3 loop spans 13 amino acids. V was cut by 6 bases and J by 6 bases, with 14 bases left in between. DNA for the CDR3: TGTGCCAGCAGAGCCATCACAGGGCCTGAAGCTTTCTTT. It encodes CASRAITGPEAFF.

The chain uses TRBV28 and TRBJ1-4; 7 bases are shared with TRBD1. There are 16 residues in the CDR3. Germline CDR1 reads MDHEN; CDR2 reads SYDVKM. Germline trimming cut 3 bases from V and 3 bases from J; bases unmatched to any gene: 7. The CDR3 sequence is CASSFNPGQPNEKLFF. CDR3 coding DNA: TGTGCCAGCAGTTTCAATCCGGGACAGCCTAATGAAAAACTGTTTTTT.

This chain connects TRBV15 to TRBJ1-2; no definite D call. Germline CDR1 is LNHNV and CDR2 is YYDKDF (reference sequence). CDR3 length equals 13 residues. Trimming left V 9 bases short and J 2 bases short, with 13 bases between. The CDR3 spells CATNFGQNYGYTF. The CDR3 DNA sequence: TGTGCCACGAATTTTGGGCAGAACTATGGCTACACCTTC.

This clone was detected only once. The rearrangement uses TRBV27 and TRBJ2-7; D gene ambiguous. Germline assignment: CDR1 MNHEY and CDR2 SMNVEV (reference sequence). This CDR3 comprises 14 residues. V gave up 0 bases and J gave up 6 bases, with 12 bases separating them. Written as DNA, the CDR3 is TGTGCCAGCAGTTTATCTGGGTTAGAAGGCGAGCAGTACTTC. The encoded protein is CASSLSGLEGEQYF.

The table lists this clone with a count of one. The CDR3 bases are TGTGCCAGCAGTTTATTCAGCCTCGGCTACGAGCAGTACTTC. Translated, it gives CASSLFSLGYEQYF. The chain has TRBV27 and TRBJ2-5; D gene ambiguous. With the DNA end fitting TRBJ2-7 better, the J assignment may be wrong. This CDR3 comprises 14 residues. Per the germline V gene, CDR1 is MNHEY and CDR2 is SMNVEV (reference sequence).

The V and J genes are TRBV25-1 and TRBJ2-1; no firm D call. The germline V and J ends were trimmed by 5 bases and 0 bases, with 14 bases remaining between them. CDR1 MGHDK and CDR2 SYGVNS come from the germline V gene. The CDR3 totals 16 residues. CDR3 sequence (DNA): TGTGCCAGCAGTATCGGCCCGAGAAGCTCCTACAATGAGCAGTTCTTC. Translated: CASSIGPRSSYNEQFF.

The CDR3 here is CASKTLTDVYGYTF. The CDR3 bases are TGTGCCAGCAAAACCCTGACCGACGTTTATGGCTACACCTTC. The chain links TRBV2 to TRBJ1-2; D not certain. V shed 7 bases and J shed 5 bases, with 17 bases lying between them. Germline assignment: CDR1 SNHLY and CDR2 FYNNEI. CDR3 size: 14 residues.

V is TRBV7-6 and J is TRBJ2-3, with TRBD2 identical over 13 bases. The germline V gene has CDR1 SGHVS and CDR2 FNYEAQ. The V and J ends lost 2 bases and 4 bases, in that order; junction bases with no gene match: 6. CDR3 length: 17 amino acids. CDR3 amino acids: CASSLRGLAGAADTQYF. CDR3 nucleotides: TGTGCCAGCAGCTTAAGAGGACTAGCGGGAGCTGCAGATACGCAGTATTTT.

The V gene is TRBV28, the J gene TRBJ1-2; D not certain. With 5 bases removed from V and 10 bases from J, the gap between germline ends came to 14 bases. Per the germline V gene, CDR1 is MDHEN and CDR2 is SYDVKM. The CDR3 is 12 amino acids. The CDR3 region has the DNA TGTGCCAGCAGTATCGGACGGGGAGACTACACCTTC. It encodes CASSIGRGDYTF.

This chain connects TRBV11-2 to TRBJ1-2; 7 nucleotides agree with TRBD1. Germline trimming cut 2 bases from V and 8 bases from J; bases unmatched to any gene: 8. Germline V gene lookup returns CDR1 SGHAT and CDR2 FQNNGV. The CDR3 spans 14 residues. The DNA for the CDR3 is TGTGCCAGCAGCTTAAACAGGGCAGGGGGAGGCTACACCTTC. Protein sequence: CASSLNRAGGGYTF.

The V gene is TRBV7-2, the J gene TRBJ2-7; 9 nucleotides match TRBD2. Germline loops: CDR1 SGHTA, CDR2 FQGNSA. The CDR3 contains 16 residues. After removal of 0 bases from V and 3 bases from J, the junction contained 6 bases not matched to a gene. Written as DNA, the CDR3 is TGTGCCAGCAGCTTAGCGCACACTAGCGGGTACTACGAGCAGTACTTC. Its protein is CASSLAHTSGYYEQYF. Complete variable domain (other parts from reference TRBV7-2 and TRBJ2-7): GAGVSQSPSNKVTEKGKDVELRCDPISGHTALYWYRQSLGQGLEFLIYFQGNSAPDKSGLPSDRFSAERTGGSVSTLTIQRTQQEDSAVYLCASSLAHTSGYYEQYFGPGTRLTVT.

The CDR3 sequence: CASSVEDRGGETQYF. DNA for the CDR3: TGTGCCAGCAGCGTAGAGGACAGGGGTGGGGAGACCCAGTACTTC. The V and J genes are TRBV9 and TRBJ2-5; 9 bases are a match to TRBD1. Germline CDR1 is SGDLS and CDR2 is YYNGEE. This CDR3 has 15 amino acids. J gave up 5 bases and V 0 bases, and 5 bases lay outside the gene matches.